One and the same sample provided the 21 T cell receptor beta chains below, sequenced in a study of Ad26.COV2.S vaccination and SARS-CoV-2 variants. The treatment: some 20 received Ad26.COV2.S at low or high dose, single or two shots; roughly 5 received placebo; per-sample allocation not given. Sampling occurred on day 63 after the first vaccine or placebo injection. Profiled with immunoSEQ multiplex PCR; TCRdb holds only in-frame clones, not every one. The sample carries about 350,000 clones, more than 75% recorded once. The material sequenced was peripheral blood, taken in a trial of Ad26.COV2.S vaccine versus placebo. The receptor source for this set is a person aged 18 to 59 who received the Ad26.COV2.S COVID-19 vaccine or a placebo.

This chain connects TRBV9 to TRBJ1-3, with D hard to call. Germline CDR1 is SGDLS and CDR2 is YYNGEE. Trimming removed 7 bases at V and 0 bases at J, with 14 bases between. CDR3 length equals 15 residues. The CDR3 bases are TGTGCCAGCTCCCCAGGATCACTCTCTGGAAACACCATATATTTT. Its protein is CASSPGSLSGNTIYF.

V gene TRBV7-2 combines with J gene TRBJ1-1; 9 bases match TRBD1. J gave up 1 base and V 5 bases, and 8 bases lay outside the gene matches. This CDR3 region has 16 residues. Germline V CDR1 and CDR2: SGHTA, FQGNSA. As DNA, the CDR3 is TGTGCCAGCAGCCTCCGACAGGGGGTGGCGAACACTGAAGCTTTCTTT. It codes for CASSLRQGVANTEAFF.

V and J are TRBV7-7 and TRBJ2-5; 8 nucleotides align to TRBD1. Losses at the gene ends were 3 bases for V and 1 base for J; bases not matched to a gene: 10. This CDR3 contains 17 residues. CDR1 SSHAT and CDR2 FNYEAQ come from the germline V gene (reference sequence). The CDR3 region has the DNA TGTGCCAGCAGCTTTTGGTCAGGGGGCGAAAGCCAAGAGACCCAGTACTTC. It yields the protein CASSFWSGGESQETQYF.

The gene calls are TRBV18 and TRBJ2-5; TRBD2 matches 13 bases. Germline V gene sequence: CDR1 KGHSH, CDR2 LQKENI. CDR3 size: 15 residues. Losses at the gene ends were 2 bases for V and 4 bases for J; bases not matched to a gene: 1. The CDR3 sequence: CASSPRTSGRETQYF. CDR3 in DNA: TGTGCCAGCTCACCAAGGACTAGCGGGAGAGAGACCCAGTACTTC.

In regard to this clone: This same CDR3 is encoded by further DNA sequences in the sample. The rearrangement links TRBV27 to TRBJ1-5, with D perhaps matching TRBD1 (6 bases). V gave up 9 bases and J gave up 1 base, with 7 bases separating them. Germline V CDR1 and CDR2: MNHEY, SMNVEV (reference sequence). CDR3 length: 12 amino acids. The CDR3 nucleotides read TGTGCCAGTGGGGGCAGCAATCAGCCCCAGCATTTT. This codes for CASGGSNQPQHF.

The chain employs TRBV11-2 and TRBJ1-1, with unresolved D. This CDR3 has 13 amino acids. CDR1 is SGHAT, CDR2 FQNNGV, per germline. Trimming removed 5 bases from V and 6 bases from J, with 13 bases in between. CDR3: CASSPSRVSEAFF. Written as DNA, the CDR3 is TGTGCCAGCAGCCCCTCGAGAGTATCTGAAGCTTTCTTT.

This clone has only one observation. This rearrangement joins TRBV14 to TRBJ1-2; weak D call: TRBD1 (6 bases). CDR1 SGHDN and CDR2 FVKESK come from the germline V gene. This CDR3 has 16 amino acids. V lost 0 bases to trimming and J lost 4 bases, with 15 bases between them. This CDR3 is CASSQDMGASAYGYTF. DNA of the CDR3: TGTGCCAGCAGCCAAGATATGGGGGCATCCGCCTATGGCTACACCTTC.

The chain carries TRBV12-5 and TRBJ2-2; D is perhaps TRBD1 (6 bases). The germline CDR1 and CDR2 sequences are LGHNT and FRNRAP. Trimming shortened V by 7 bases and J by 2 bases, and 14 bases separated the two germline ends. The CDR3 contains 15 residues. CDR3 nucleotides: TGTGCTAGTGCCTCCACAGGGAAAAACACCGGGGAGCTGTTTTTT. This encodes CASASTGKNTGELFF.

The chain employs TRBV25-1 and TRBJ2-7; weak D call: TRBD2 (5 bases). Looked up from germline, CDR1 is MGHDK and CDR2 is SYGVNS. The CDR3 extends over 15 amino acids. V gave up 3 bases and J gave up 7 bases, with 19 bases separating them. CDR3 protein: CASSERPLGSGEQYF. As DNA, the CDR3 is TGTGCCAGCAGTGAGAGGCCGTTGGGGTCGGGAGAGCAGTACTTC.

The chain joins TRBV28 to TRBJ2-7; TRBD1 matches 11 bases. This CDR3 has 14 amino acids. V trimming: 10 bases; J trimming: 5 bases; junction bases outside the gene matches: 10. Germline V gene sequence: CDR1 MDHEN, CDR2 SYDVKM. Here the CDR3 DNA reads TGTGCCATTACAACCGGGACAGGGGGTCACGAGCAGTACTTC. It is translated as CAITTGTGGHEQYF.

This chain connects TRBV6-2 or TRBV6-3 to TRBJ2-3, with 11 bases that match TRBD2. The CDR3 length is 20 residues. Germline V gene sequence: CDR1 MNHEY, CDR2 SVGEGT. V lost 4 bases, J lost 0 bases, and 15 bases stayed unmatched. CDR3 DNA: TGTGCCAGCAGTTTCGGACTAGCGGGCGATACAACCCCTAGCACAGATACGCAGTATTTT. This codes for CASSFGLAGDTTPSTDTQYF.

Concerning this clone: At one boundary the junction diverges from the germline segment, which might be a read error. The V and J genes are TRBV6-4 and TRBJ2-1; TRBD1 might be the D (7 bases). The CDR3 loop spans 15 amino acids. Germline CDR1 is MRHNA and CDR2 is SNTAGT. CDR3: CASSDGAGGYSEQFF. The CDR3 DNA reads TGTGCCAGCAGTGACGGGGCAGGGGGGTACAGTGAGCAGTTCTTC.

The chain employs TRBV6-2 or TRBV6-3 and TRBJ2-7; D may be TRBD2 (5 bases). Per the germline V gene, CDR1 is MNHEY and CDR2 is SVGEGT. The CDR3 runs to 17 residues. V lost 5 bases to trimming and J lost 0 bases, with 20 bases between them. The CDR3 DNA reads as TGTGCCAGCAGTCCGAACAAAGGTGGGGAGAGCTCCTACGAGCAGTACTTC. It is translated as CASSPNKGGESSYEQYF.

The V gene is TRBV29-1, the J gene TRBJ2-1, with TRBD2 matching over 15 bases. This CDR3 comprises 15 residues. Unmatched junction bases numbered 7, after V lost 4 bases and J lost 9 bases. Germline loops: CDR1 SQVTM, CDR2 ANQGSEA. The CDR3 nucleotides are TGCAGCGTTGTTGGGACTAGCGGGAGGCGGAGTGAGCAGTTCTTC. Residues: CSVVGTSGRRSEQFF.

The chain uses TRBV10-3 and TRBJ2-3, with D possibly being TRBD1 (6 bases). This CDR3 has 14 residues. Germline V gives CDR1 ENHRY, CDR2 SYGVKD. Trimming left V 6 bases short and J 4 bases short, with 14 bases between. In DNA, the CDR3 is TGTGCCATCAGGGCAGGCAGGGGCCCAGATACGCAGTATTTT. Its protein is CAIRAGRGPDTQYF.

The chain combines TRBV11-2 with TRBJ2-5; D might be TRBD1 (6 bases). CDR3 length equals 15 residues. Trimming cost V 0 bases and J 5 bases, with 13 bases left between them. CDR1 is SGHAT and CDR2 is FQNNGV in the germline V gene. Here the CDR3 DNA reads TGTGCCAGCAGCTTAGACTTTGGGGGCGTGGAGACCCAGTACTTC. This encodes CASSLDFGGVETQYF.

The chain recombines TRBV2 with TRBJ2-3, with TRBD2 identical over 12 bases. In germline, CDR1 is SNHLY, CDR2 FYNNEI. V trimming: 6 bases; J trimming: 9 bases; junction bases outside the gene matches: 7. This CDR3 is 14 amino acids long. CDR3 sequence reads: CASSGLAGSQTQYF. The CDR3 nucleotides are TGTGCCAGCAGCGGACTAGCGGGGTCCCAGACGCAGTATTTT. The entire variable domain, with the rest obtained from reference TRBV2 and TRBJ2-3, is as follows: EPEVTQTPSHQVTQMGQEVILRCVPISNHLYFYWYRQILGQKVEFLVSFYNNEISEKSEIFDDQFSVERPDGSNFTLKIRSTKLEDSAMYFCASSGLAGSQTQYFGPGTRLTVL.

The sample holds one count of this clone. This chain links TRBV5-1 with TRBJ2-5; no reliable D call. Germline-derived CDR1 and CDR2 are SGHRS and YFSETQ. Trimming removed 8 bases from V and 1 base from J, with 15 bases in between. The CDR3 is made up of 14 amino acids. The CDR3, as DNA: TGCGCCAGTAATTCGGCGGTCGGCCAAGAGACCCAGTACTTC. Translated, it gives CASNSAVGQETQYF.

The chain employs TRBV6-5 and TRBJ1-2; possibly TRBD1 for D (5 bases). Trimming pared 2 bases from V and 1 base from J, leaving 11 bases between. CDR1 is MNHEY and CDR2 is SVGAGI in the germline V gene. The CDR3 length is 15 residues. The CDR3: CASSYLWGGNYGYTF. The CDR3 nucleotides are TGTGCCAGCAGTTACCTCTGGGGGGGTAACTATGGCTACACCTTC.

The V and J genes are TRBV5-1 and TRBJ2-3; TRBD1 matches at 8 bases. Looked up from germline, CDR1 is SGHRS and CDR2 is YFSETQ. The trim removed 4 bases at V and 4 bases at J, leaving 8 bases unmatched. CDR3 length: 15 residues. The CDR3 DNA sequence: TGCGCCAGCAGCATCCGGGACAGGCTTTCAGATACGCAGTATTTT. Protein sequence: CASSIRDRLSDTQYF.

V is TRBV28 and J is TRBJ1-1; 7 bases line up with TRBD1. From germline, CDR1 is MDHEN and CDR2 SYDVKM. The CDR3 covers 15 residues. V was pared by 0 bases and J by 2 bases, with 3 bases of the junction left unmatched. For the CDR3, the DNA is TGTGCCAGCAGTTTATGGGAGGGGGCCAACACTGAAGCTTTCTTT. It yields the protein CASSLWEGANTEAFF.